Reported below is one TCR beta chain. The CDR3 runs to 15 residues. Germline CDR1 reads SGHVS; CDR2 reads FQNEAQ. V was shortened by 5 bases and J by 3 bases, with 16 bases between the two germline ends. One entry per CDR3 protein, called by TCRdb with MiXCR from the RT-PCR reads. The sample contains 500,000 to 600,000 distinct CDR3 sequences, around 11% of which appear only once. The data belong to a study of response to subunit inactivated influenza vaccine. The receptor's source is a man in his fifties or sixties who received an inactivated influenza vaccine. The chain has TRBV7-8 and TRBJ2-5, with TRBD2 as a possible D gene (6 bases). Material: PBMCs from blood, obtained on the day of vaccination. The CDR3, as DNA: TGTGCCAGCAGCCGGTGGGGGTCGGGAGAAGAGACCCAGTACTTC. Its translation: CASSRWGSGEETQYF.